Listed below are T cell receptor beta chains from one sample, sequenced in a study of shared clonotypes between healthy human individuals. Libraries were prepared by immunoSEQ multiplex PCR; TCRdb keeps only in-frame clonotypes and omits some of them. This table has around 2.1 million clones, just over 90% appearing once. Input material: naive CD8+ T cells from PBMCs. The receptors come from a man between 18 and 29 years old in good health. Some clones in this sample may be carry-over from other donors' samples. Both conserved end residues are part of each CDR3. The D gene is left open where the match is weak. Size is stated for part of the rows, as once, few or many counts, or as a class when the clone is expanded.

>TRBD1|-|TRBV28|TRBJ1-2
CASSLSQGVKDGYTF
TGTGCCAGCAGTTTATCCCAGGGGGTCAAGGATGGCTACACCTTC
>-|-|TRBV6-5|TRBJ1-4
CASRVTVNEKLFF
TGTGCCAGCAGGGTAACAGTTAATGAAAAACTGTTTTTT
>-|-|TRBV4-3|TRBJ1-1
CASSQDRRRVNTEAFF
TGCGCCAGCAGCCAAGATCGAAGGAGGGTGAACACTGAAGCTTTCTTT
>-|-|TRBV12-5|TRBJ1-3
CASGLAGSGNTIYF
TGTGCTAGTGGTTTGGCGGGCTCTGGAAACACCATATATTTT
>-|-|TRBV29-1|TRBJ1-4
CSVRRNEKLFF
TGCAGCGTTCGTCGTAATGAAAAACTGTTTTTT
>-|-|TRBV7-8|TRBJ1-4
CASSFRAGATNEKLFF
TGTGCCAGCAGCTTTAGAGCAGGGGCAACTAATGAAAAACTGTTTTTT
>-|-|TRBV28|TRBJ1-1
CASSFSLRDTEAFF
TGTGCCAGCAGTTTTAGTCTCAGGGACACTGAAGCTTTCTTT
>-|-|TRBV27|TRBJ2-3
CASSPGHLLDTQYF
TGTGCCAGCAGTCCGGGACATCTCTTAGATACGCAGTATTTT
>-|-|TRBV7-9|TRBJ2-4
CASSLGIAKNIQYF
TGTGCCAGCAGCTTAGGTATAGCCAAAAACATTCAGTACTTC
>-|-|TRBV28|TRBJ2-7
CASSFRISSYEQYF
TGTGCCAGCAGTTTCCGGATTAGCTCCTACGAGCAGTACTTC
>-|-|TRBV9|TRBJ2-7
CASSGAAGGARHEQYF
TGTGCCAGCAGCGGCGCCGCTGGGGGGGCGCGCCACGAGCAGTACTTC
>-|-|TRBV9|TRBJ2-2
CASSVRAGGELFF
TGTGCCAGCAGCGTCAGGGCAGGCGGGGAGCTGTTTTTT
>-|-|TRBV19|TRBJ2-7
CASSIDGESEQYF
TGTGCCAGTAGTATAGATGGAGAATCCGAGCAGTACTTC
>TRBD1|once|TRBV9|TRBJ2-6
CASSVRGTVPGANVLTF
TGTGCCAGCAGCGTAAGGGGGACAGTTCCTGGGGCCAACGTCCTGACTTTC
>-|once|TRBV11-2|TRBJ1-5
CASSLGSESNQPQHF
TGTGCCAGCAGCTTAGGCAGTGAAAGCAATCAGCCCCAGCATTTT
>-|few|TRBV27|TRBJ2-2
CASSRGGDTGELFF
TGTGCCAGCAGCAGGGGAGGTGACACCGGGGAGCTGTTTTTT
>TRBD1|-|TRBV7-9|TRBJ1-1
CASSGDRDSYTEAFF
TGTGCCAGCAGCGGGGACAGGGATTCGTACACTGAAGCTTTCTTT
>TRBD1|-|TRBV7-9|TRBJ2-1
CASSSRTGSGNEQFF
TGTGCCAGCAGCTCCCGGACAGGGAGTGGGAATGAGCAGTTCTTC
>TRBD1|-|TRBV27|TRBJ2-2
CASSLFTGVEELFF
TGTGCCAGCAGTTTATTTACAGGGGTGGAGGAGCTGTTTTTT
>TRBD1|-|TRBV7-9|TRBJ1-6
CASSLPGQLNSPLHF
TGTGCCAGCAGCTTACCGGGACAGCTTAATTCACCCCTCCACTTT
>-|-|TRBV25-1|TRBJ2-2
CASSGREVAGELFF
TGTGCCAGCAGCGGCAGGGAGGTAGCCGGGGAGCTGTTTTTT
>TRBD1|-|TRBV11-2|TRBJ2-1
CASRYGTGYYSYNEQFF
TGTGCCAGCAGATATGGGACAGGGTACTATTCCTACAATGAGCAGTTCTTC
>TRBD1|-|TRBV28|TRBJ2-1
CASRVAQGAGNEQFF
TGTGCCAGCAGGGTCGCGCAGGGGGCTGGCAATGAGCAGTTCTTC
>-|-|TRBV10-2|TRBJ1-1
CASSESNGGGAFF
TGCGCCAGCAGTGAGTCAAACGGGGGGGGAGCTTTCTTT
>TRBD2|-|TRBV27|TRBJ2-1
CASSIRVGGSHNEQFF
TGTGCCAGCAGTATACGAGTGGGGGGGTCCCACAATGAGCAGTTCTTC
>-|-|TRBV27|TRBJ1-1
CASSTSPRDGAFF
TGTGCCAGCAGTACCTCCCCACGGGACGGAGCTTTCTTT
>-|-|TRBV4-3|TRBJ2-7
CASSLGGGAAHEQYF
TGCGCCAGCAGCCTAGGGGGCGGGGCGGCCCACGAGCAGTACTTC
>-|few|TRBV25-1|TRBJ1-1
CASRGREAFF
TGTGCCAGCAGGGGCCGGGAAGCTTTCTTT
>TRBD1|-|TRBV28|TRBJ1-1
CASIVYRGTEAFF
TGTGCCAGCATCGTGTACAGGGGCACTGAAGCTTTCTTT
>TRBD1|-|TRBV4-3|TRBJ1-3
CASSAGTGGFGNTIYF
TGCGCCAGCAGCGCCGGGACAGGGGGATTTGGAAACACCATATATTTT
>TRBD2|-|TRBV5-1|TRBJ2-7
CASSLREGRSYEQYF
TGCGCCAGCAGCCTCCGGGAGGGGCGGAGCTACGAGCAGTACTTC
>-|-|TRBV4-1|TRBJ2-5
CASSQGTGRGGGTQYF
TGCGCCAGCAGCCAAGGGACAGGGCGGGGGGGAGGGACCCAGTACTTC
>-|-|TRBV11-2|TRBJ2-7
CASSTGLLYEQYF
TGTGCCAGCAGCACGGGACTTCTCTACGAGCAGTACTTC
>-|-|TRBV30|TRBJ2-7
CAWSPGREQYF
TGTGCCTGGAGTCCAGGGCGCGAGCAGTACTTC
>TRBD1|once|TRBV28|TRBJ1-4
CASSPRGLGEKLFF
TGTGCCAGCAGTCCCAGGGGGCTGGGGGAAAAACTGTTTTTT
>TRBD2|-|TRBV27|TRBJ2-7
CASSLLSSGRSYEQYF
TGTGCCAGCAGTTTATTGTCTAGCGGGAGGTCCTACGAGCAGTACTTC
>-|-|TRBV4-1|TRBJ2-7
CASSPSPSENFLEQYF
TGCGCCAGCAGCCCCTCCCCCTCGGAAAACTTCTTGGAGCAGTACTTC
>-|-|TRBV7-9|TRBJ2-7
CASSGAGLRYEQYF
TGTGCCAGCAGCGGGGCGGGGTTGAGATACGAGCAGTACTTC
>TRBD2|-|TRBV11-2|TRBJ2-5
CASSLGASGNFQETQYF
TGTGCCAGCAGCTTAGGGGCTAGCGGGAACTTCCAAGAGACCCAGTACTTC
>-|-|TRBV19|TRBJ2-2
CASTTILKNTGELFF
TGTGCCAGCACAACCATCCTCAAGAACACCGGGGAGCTGTTTTTT
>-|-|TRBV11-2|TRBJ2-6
CASSLFGLGSGANVLTF
TGTGCCAGCAGCTTGTTCGGGCTCGGCTCTGGGGCCAACGTCCTGACTTTC
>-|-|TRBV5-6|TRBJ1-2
CASSPAGGNYGYTF
TGTGCCAGCAGCCCGGCGGGGGGCAACTATGGCTACACCTTC
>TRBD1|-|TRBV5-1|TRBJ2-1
CASSPDRGRVNEQFF
TGCGCCAGCAGCCCGGACAGGGGCAGGGTCAATGAGCAGTTCTTC
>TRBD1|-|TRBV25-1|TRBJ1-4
CASGGTGDEKLFF
TGTGCCAGCGGCGGGACAGGGGATGAAAAACTGTTTTTT
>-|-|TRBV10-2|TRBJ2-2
CASSLSRYVPPGELFF
TGCGCCAGCAGCCTTTCACGATACGTCCCCCCCGGGGAGCTGTTTTTT
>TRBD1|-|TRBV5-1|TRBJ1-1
CASSLRTGTEAFF
TGCGCCAGCAGCCTAAGGACAGGGACTGAAGCTTTCTTT
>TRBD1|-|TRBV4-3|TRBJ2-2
CASSQADRERYTGELFF
TGCGCCAGCAGCCAAGCGGACAGGGAGCGGTACACCGGGGAGCTGTTTTTT
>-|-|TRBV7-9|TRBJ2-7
CASSLVDSSPYEQYF
TGTGCCAGCAGCTTAGTAGACTCCTCACCCTACGAGCAGTACTTC
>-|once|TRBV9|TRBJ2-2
CASSEFGMDTGELFF
TGTGCCAGCAGCGAGTTTGGGATGGACACCGGGGAGCTGTTTTTT
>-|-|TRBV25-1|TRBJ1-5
CASRGGGSNQPQHF
TGTGCCAGCAGGGGCGGGGGAAGCAATCAGCCCCAGCATTTT